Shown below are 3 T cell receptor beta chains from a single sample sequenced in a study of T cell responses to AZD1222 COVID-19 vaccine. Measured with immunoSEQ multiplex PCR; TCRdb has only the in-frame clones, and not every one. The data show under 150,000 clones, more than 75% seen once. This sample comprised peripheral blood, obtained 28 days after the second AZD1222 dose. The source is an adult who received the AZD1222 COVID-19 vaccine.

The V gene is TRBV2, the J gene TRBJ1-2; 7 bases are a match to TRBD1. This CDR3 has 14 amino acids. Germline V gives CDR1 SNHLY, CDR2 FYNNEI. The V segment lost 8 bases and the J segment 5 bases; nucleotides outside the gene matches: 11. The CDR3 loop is CASGGTAVPYGYTF. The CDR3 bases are TGTGCCAGCGGTGGGACAGCGGTGCCATATGGCTACACCTTC.

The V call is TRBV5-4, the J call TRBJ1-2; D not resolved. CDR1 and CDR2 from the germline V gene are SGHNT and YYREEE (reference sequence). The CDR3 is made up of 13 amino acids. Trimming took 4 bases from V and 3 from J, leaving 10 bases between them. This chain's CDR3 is CASSQNRDYGYTF. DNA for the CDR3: TGTGCCAGCAGCCAGAACAGAGACTATGGCTACACCTTC.

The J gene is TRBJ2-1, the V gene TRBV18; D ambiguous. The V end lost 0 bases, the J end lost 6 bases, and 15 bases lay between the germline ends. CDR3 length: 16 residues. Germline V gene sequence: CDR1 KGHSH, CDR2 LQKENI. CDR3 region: CASSPPGYSQSNEQFF. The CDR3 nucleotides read TGTGCCAGCTCACCACCGGGGTATTCCCAAAGCAATGAGCAGTTCTTC.